Described below is a single TCR beta chain sequence and its context. Antigen: not known. Viral peptide pools were used in the ViraFEST assay to expand antigen-specific CD4+ T cells, and sequencing came afterward. When less than 11 days of culture had elapsed, CD4+ T cells were isolated. As their vaccination, participants received two doses of either BNT162b2 or mRNA-1273. Every well housed 2.1 million or so PBMC, which grew in culture alongside 10 IU/ml IL-2 and about 10 ug/ml peptides. Replacing half the medium with IL-2 medium was done on days 3 and 7. CDR1 and CDR2 from the germline V gene are ENHRY and SYGVKD. The CDR3 runs 15 residues. V lost 6 bases, J lost 0 bases, and 6 bases stayed unmatched. The data derive from a study of vaccination effects on CD4 cells after COVID-19. Study as a whole: Post-vaccine sampling occurred a median 72 days after the second dose.

Sequenced by immunoSEQ multiplex PCR; TCRdb stores in-frame clones only, minus some. The sample consists of about 48,000 clones, 74% of them appearing once. Findings of the study overall: Within healthy vaccinees, only 1 of 255 vaccine-induced clones displayed cross-reactivity with common cold coronaviruses.

This sequence was found in a human donor who received a COVID-19 vaccine. This material consisted of CD4+ T cells from PBMCs cultured with HCoV-OC43 spike peptides, taken after COVID-19 vaccination. Subset defined: HCoV-OC43 spike overlapping peptide pool stimulation. This chain links TRBV10-3 with TRBJ2-3; 7 positions agree with TRBD2. The DNA of the CDR3 is TGTGCCATCAGCCTAGCGGACGCTAGCACAGATACGCAGTATTTT. It codes for CAISLADASTDTQYF.